This TCR beta chain was sequenced for a study of naive and memory T cell subsets. V was clipped by 4 bases and J by 0 bases, with 8 bases between them. The CDR3 contains 14 residues. Germline loops: CDR1 LNHDA, CDR2 SQIVND (reference sequence). Both TRBC1 and TRBC2 were covered by a beta constant-region primer of two equimolar oligonucleotides. Four rounds of PCR amplified the ligated cDNA using nested alpha and beta constant-region primers plus SP2. An oligonucleotide with the SP2 primer and a 12-nucleotide UMI was ligated to the cDNA 3' end. TCRdb redid the calling of the UMI-ligation and nested PCR reads with MiXCR, one entry per CDR3 protein. The profile shows some 16,000 distinct CDR3 sequences, around 8.2% of them singletons. From the second PCR step, alpha and beta chains were amplified apart.

The gene calls are TRBV19 and TRBJ2-3; D gene uncertain. The sample comprised central memory CD8+ T cells from blood. The receptor's source is a human donor in good health. The CDR3: CASSTLDSTDTQYF. In DNA form, the CDR3 reads TGTGCCAGTAGTACCCTGGACAGCACAGATACGCAGTATTTT.